This record concerns one T cell receptor (beta chain) sequence. Antigen specificity is unknown. CDR3 length: 16 amino acids. In germline, CDR1 is MNHNS, CDR2 SASEGT. V was trimmed by 5 bases and J by 0 bases, leaving 14 bases between them. Amplified TCR beta CDR3 regions derived from RNA transcripts. With the HTBI primer set, the TCR CDR3 went through a first round of RT-PCR. MiXCR was run by TCRdb on the multiplex PCR reads, yielding one entry per CDR3 protein. This table has 460,000 or so distinct CDR3 sequences, about 15% appearing once. The sample comes from a study of T cells in Graves' hyperthyroidism and ophthalmopathy. For Graves' hyperthyroidism to be stable, ophthalmopathy could not progress within 18 months. Lactation, pregnancy, other autoimmune disease or uncontrolled infection excluded patients. General study findings and limits: Stable hyperthyroidism was separated from ophthalmopathy by a model based on 13 V-J features. Most expanded thyroid clonotypes above 0.001 also appeared in blood.

This chain uses TRBV6-1 with TRBJ2-1; a possible D gene is TRBD2 (5 bases). The sample consisted of blood. This receptor was taken from a woman aged 18-29 years with Graves' hyperthyroidism. This CDR3 is CASSSPVGSSYNEQFF. CDR3 in DNA: TGTGCCAGCAGTTCCCCGGTGGGGAGCTCCTACAATGAGCAGTTCTTC.